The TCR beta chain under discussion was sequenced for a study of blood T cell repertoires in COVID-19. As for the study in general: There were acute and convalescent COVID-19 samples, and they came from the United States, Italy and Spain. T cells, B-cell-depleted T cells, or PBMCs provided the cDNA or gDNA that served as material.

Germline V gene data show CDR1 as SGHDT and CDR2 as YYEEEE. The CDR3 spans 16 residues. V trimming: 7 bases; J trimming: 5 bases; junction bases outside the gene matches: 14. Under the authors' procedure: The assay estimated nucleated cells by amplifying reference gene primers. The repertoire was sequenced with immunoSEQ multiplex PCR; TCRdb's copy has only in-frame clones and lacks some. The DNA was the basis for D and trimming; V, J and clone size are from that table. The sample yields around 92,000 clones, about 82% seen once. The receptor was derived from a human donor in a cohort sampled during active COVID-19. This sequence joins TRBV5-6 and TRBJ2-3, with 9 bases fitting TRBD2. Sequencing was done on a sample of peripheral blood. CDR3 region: CASLTRGGDGGDTQYF. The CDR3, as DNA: TGTGCCAGCCTGACTCGCGGGGGGGACGGGGGAGATACGCAGTATTTT. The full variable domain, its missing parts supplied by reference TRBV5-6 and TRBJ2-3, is DAGVTQSPTHLIKTRGQQVTLRCSPKSGHDTVSWYQQALGQGPQFIFQYYEEEERQRGNFPDRFSGHQFPNYSSELNVNALLLGDSALYLCASLTRGGDGGDTQYFGPGTRLTVL.